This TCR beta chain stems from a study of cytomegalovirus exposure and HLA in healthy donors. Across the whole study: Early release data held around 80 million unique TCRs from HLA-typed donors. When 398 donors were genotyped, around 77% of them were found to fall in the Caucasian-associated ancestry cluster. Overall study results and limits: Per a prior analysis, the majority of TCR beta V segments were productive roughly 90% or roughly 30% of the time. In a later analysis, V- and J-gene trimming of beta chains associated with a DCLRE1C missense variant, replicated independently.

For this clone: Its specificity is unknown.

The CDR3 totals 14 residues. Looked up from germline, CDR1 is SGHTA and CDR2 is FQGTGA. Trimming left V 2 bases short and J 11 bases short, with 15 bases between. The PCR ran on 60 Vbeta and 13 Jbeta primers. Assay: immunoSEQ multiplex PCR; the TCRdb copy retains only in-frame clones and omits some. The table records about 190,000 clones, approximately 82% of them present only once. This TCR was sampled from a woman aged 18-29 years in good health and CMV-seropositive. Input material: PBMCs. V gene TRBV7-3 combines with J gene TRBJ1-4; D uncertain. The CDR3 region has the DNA TGTGCCAGCAGCTTAGAGGCCCCTCGAGGGAAACTGTTTTTT. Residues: CASSLEAPRGKLFF.